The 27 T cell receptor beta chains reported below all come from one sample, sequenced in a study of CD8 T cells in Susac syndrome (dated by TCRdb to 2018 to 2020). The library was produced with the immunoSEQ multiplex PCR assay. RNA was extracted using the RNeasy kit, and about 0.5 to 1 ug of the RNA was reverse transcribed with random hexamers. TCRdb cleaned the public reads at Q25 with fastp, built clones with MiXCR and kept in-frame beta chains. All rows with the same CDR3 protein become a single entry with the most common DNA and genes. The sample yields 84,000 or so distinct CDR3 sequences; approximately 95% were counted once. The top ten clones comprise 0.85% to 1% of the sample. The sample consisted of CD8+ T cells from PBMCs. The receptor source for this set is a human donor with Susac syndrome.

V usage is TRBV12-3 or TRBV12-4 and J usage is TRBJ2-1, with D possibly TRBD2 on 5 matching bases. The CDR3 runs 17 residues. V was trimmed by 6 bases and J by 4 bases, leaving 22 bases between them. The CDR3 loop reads CASSPSRGGGLYNEQFF. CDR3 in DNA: TGTGCCAGCAGCCCCTCCAGAGGTGGCGGGTTATACAATGAGCAGTTCTTC.

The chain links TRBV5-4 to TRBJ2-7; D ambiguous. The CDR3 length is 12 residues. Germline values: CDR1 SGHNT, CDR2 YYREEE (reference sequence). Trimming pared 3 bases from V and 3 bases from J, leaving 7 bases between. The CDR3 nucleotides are TGTGCCAGCAGCTCCTCGGGCTACGAGCAGTACTTC. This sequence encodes CASSSSGYEQYF.

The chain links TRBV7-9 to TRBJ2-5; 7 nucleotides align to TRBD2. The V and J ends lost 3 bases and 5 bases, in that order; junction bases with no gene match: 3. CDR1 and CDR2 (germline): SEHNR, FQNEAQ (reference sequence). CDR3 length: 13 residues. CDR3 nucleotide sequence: TGTGCCAGCAGCTTGGGGGGGAAGGAGACCCAGTACTTC. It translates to CASSLGGKETQYF.

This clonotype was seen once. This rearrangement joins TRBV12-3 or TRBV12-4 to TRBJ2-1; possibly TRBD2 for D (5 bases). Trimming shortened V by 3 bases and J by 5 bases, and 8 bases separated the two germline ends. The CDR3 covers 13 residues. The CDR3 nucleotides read TGTGCCAGCAGTTTCCGGGGAGACAATGAGCAGTTCTTC. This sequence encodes CASSFRGDNEQFF.

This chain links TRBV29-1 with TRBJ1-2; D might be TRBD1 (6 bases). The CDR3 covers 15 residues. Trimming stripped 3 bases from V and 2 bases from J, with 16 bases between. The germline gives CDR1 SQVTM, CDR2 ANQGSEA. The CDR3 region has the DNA TGCAGCGTTGACGACGTGGACAGTTCCAACTATGGCTACACCTTC. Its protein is CSVDDVDSSNYGYTF.

The CDR3 protein is CASSRDPDEKLFF. In nucleotides, the CDR3 is TGTGCCAGCAGCAGGGATCCTGATGAAAAACTGTTTTTT. This rearrangement joins TRBV7-9 to TRBJ1-4; D gene uncertain. The germline V gene has CDR1 SEHNR and CDR2 FQNEAQ (reference sequence). V lost 5 bases to trimming and J lost 6 bases, with 10 bases between them. The CDR3 sequence is 13 residues long.

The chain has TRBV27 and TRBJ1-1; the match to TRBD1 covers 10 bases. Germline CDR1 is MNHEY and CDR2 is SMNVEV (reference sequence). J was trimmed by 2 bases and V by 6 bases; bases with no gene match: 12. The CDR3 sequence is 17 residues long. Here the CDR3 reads CASRGVWDRGINTEAFF. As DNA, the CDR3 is TGTGCCAGCAGGGGAGTCTGGGACAGGGGAATTAACACTGAAGCTTTCTTT.

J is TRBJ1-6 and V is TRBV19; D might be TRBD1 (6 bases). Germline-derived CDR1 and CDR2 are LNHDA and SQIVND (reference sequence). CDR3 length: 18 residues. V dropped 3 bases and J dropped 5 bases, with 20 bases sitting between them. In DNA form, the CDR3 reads TGTGCCAGTAGTATCACGGTGTGGGGGCGCGCCGATAATTCACCCCTCCACTTT. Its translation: CASSITVWGRADNSPLHF. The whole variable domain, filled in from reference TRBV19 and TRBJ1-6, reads DGGITQSPKYLFRKEGQNVTLSCEQNLNHDAMYWYRQDPGQGLRLIYYSQIVNDFQKGDIAEGYSVSREKKESFPLTVTSAQKNPTAFYLCASSITVWGRADNSPLHFGNGTRLTVT.

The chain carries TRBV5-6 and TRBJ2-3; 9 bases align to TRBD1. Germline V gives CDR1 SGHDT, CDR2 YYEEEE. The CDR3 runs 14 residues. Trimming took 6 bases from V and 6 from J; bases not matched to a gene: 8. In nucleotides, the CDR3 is TGTGCCAGCACCCCGGGACAGGGTCTCGATACGCAGTATTTT. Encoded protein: CASTPGQGLDTQYF.

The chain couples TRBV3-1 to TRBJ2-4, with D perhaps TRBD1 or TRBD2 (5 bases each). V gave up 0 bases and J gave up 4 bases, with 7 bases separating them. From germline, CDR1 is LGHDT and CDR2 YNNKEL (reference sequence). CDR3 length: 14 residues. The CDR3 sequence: CASSQDEGKNIQYF. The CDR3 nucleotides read TGTGCCAGCAGCCAAGATGAGGGGAAAAACATTCAGTACTTC.

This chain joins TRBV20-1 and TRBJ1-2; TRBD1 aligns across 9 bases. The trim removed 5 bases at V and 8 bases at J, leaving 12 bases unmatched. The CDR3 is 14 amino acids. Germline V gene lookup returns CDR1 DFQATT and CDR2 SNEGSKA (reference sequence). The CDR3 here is CSAGEEQGAYGYTF. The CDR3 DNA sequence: TGCAGTGCTGGGGAGGAACAGGGGGCTTACGGCTACACCTTC.

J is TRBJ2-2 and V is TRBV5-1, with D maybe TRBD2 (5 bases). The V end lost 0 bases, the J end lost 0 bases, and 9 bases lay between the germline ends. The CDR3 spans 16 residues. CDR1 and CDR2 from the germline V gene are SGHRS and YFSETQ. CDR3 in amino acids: CASSLGRGANTGELFF. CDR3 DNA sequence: TGCGCCAGCAGCTTGGGTCGGGGAGCGAACACCGGGGAGCTGTTTTTT. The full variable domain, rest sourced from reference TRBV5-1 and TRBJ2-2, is KAGVTQTPRYLIKTRGQQVTLSCSPISGHRSVSWYQQTPGQGLQFLFEYFSETQRNKGNFPGRFSGRQFSNSRSEMNVSTLELGDSALYLCASSLGRGANTGELFFGEGSRLTVL.

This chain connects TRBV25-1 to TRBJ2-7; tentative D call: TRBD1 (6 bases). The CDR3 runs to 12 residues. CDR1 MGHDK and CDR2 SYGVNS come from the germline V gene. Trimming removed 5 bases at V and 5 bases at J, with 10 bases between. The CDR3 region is CASSPRDNEQYF. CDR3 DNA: TGTGCCAGCAGTCCCAGGGACAACGAGCAGTACTTC.

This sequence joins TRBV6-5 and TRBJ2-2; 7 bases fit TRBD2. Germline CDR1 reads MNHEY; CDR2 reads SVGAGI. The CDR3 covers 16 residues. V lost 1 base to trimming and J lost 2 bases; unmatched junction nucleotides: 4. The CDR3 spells CASSYFPSGNTGELFF. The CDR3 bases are TGTGCCAGCAGTTACTTTCCTAGCGGAAACACCGGGGAGCTGTTTTTT.

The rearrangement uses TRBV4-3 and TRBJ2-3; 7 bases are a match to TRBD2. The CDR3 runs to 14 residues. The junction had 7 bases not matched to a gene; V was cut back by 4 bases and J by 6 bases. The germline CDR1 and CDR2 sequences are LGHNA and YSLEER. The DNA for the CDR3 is TGCGCCAGCAGCCCCCGGGACTACGGGGATACGCAGTATTTT. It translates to CASSPRDYGDTQYF.

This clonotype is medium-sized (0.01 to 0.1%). The CDR3 nucleotides read TGTGCCAGCAGTTTTTACCCCTCTAAAGAGCAGTACTTC. Its protein is CASSFYPSKEQYF. The chain recombines TRBV28 with TRBJ2-7; D unclear. Germline CDR1 MDHEN, CDR2 SYDVKM. The CDR3 covers 13 residues. V gave up 3 bases and J gave up 7 bases, with 13 bases separating them.

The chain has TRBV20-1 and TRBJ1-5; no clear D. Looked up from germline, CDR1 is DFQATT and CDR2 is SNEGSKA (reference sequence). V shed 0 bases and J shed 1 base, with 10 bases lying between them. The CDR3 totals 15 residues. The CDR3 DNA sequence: TGCAGTGCTAGAGAACTCGGGCTGAGCAATCAGCCCCAGCATTTT. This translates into CSARELGLSNQPQHF.

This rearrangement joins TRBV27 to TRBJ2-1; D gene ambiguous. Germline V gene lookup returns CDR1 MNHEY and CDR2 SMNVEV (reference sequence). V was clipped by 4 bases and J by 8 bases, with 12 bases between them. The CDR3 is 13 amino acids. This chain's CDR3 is CASSSYNPDEQFF. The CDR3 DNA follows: TGTGCCAGCAGTTCCTATAATCCTGATGAGCAGTTCTTC.

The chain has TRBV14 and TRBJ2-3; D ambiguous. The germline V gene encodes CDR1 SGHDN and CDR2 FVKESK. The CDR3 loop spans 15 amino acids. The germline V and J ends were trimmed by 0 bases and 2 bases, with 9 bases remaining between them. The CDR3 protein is CASSQEKLYTDTQYF. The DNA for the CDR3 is TGTGCCAGCAGCCAAGAAAAGTTGTACACAGATACGCAGTATTTT.

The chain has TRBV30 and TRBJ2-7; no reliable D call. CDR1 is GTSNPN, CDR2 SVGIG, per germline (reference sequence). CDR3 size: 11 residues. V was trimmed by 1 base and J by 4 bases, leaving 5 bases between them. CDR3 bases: TGTGCCTGGAGTGGTACTTACGAGCAGTACTTC. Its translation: CAWSGTYEQYF. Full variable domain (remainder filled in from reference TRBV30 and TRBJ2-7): SQTIHQWPATLVQPVGSPLSLECTVEGTSNPNLYWYRQAAGRGLQLLFYSVGIGQISSEVPQNLSASRPQDRQFILSSKKLLLSDSGFYLCAWSGTYEQYFGPGTRLTVT.

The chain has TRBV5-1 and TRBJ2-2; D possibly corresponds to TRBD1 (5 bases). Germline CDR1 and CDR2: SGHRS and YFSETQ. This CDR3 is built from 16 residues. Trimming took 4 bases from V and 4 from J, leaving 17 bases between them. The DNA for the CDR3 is TGCGCCAGCAGCCCCGTGATCAGGGCTGGCACCGGGGAGCTGTTTTTT. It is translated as CASSPVIRAGTGELFF. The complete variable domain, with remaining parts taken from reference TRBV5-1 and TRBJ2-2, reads KAGVTQTPRYLIKTRGQQVTLSCSPISGHRSVSWYQQTPGQGLQFLFEYFSETQRNKGNFPGRFSGRQFSNSRSEMNVSTLELGDSALYLCASSPVIRAGTGELFFGEGSRLTVL.

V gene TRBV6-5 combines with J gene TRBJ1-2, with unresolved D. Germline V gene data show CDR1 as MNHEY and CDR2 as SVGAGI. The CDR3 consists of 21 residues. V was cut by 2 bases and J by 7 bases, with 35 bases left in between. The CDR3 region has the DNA TGTGCCAGCAGTTACCCCTCCCCCTATTCACCGAGACCGTCCTTAGAGGGTGGCTACACCTTC. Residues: CASSYPSPYSPRPSLEGGYTF.

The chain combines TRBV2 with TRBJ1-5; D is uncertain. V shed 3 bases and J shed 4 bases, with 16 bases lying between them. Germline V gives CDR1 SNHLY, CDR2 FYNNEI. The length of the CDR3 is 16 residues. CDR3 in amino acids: CASSELVRSSNQPQHF. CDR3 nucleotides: TGTGCCAGCAGTGAGTTGGTCAGATCGTCGAATCAGCCCCAGCATTTT.

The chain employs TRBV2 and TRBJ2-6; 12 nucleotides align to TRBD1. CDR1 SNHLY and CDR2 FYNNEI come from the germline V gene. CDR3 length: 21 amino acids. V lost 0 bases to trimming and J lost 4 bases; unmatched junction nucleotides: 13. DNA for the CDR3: TGTGCCAGCAGTGAAGCGCTAGGGGACAGGGGGCCGGGTAAAGGGGCCAACGTCCTGACTTTC. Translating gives CASSEALGDRGPGKGANVLTF.

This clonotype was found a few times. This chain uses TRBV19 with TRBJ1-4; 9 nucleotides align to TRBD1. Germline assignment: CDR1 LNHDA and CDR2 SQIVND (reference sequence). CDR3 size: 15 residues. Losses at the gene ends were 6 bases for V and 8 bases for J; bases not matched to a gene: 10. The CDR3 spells CASSSPGQGDEKLFF. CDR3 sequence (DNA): TGTGCCAGTAGCTCCCCGGGACAGGGTGACGAAAAACTGTTTTTT.

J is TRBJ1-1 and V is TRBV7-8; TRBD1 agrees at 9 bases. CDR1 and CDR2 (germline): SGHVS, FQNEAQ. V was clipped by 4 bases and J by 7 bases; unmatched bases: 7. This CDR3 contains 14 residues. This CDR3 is CASSSEDRGHEAFF. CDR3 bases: TGTGCCAGCAGCTCCGAGGACAGGGGCCATGAAGCTTTCTTT.

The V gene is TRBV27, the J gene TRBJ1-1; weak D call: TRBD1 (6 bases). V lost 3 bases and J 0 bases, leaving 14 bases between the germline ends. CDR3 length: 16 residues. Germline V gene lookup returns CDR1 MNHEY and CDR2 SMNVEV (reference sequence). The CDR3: CASSFSKGELNTEAFF. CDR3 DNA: TGTGCCAGCAGTTTTAGTAAGGGGGAATTGAACACTGAAGCTTTCTTT.